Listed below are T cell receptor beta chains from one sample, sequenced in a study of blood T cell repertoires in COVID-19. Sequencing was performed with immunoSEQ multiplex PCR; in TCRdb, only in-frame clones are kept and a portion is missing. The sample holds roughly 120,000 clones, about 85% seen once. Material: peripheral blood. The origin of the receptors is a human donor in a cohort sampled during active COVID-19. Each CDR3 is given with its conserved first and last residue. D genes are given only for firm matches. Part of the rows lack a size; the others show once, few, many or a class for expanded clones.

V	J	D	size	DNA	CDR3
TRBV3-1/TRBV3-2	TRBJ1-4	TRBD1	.	TGTGCCAGCAGCCAAGTCGTCCCCCGGACAGGTGCCGAAAAACTGTTTTTT	CASSQVVPRTGAEKLFF
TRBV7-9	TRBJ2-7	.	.	TGTGCCAGCAGCCCGCTACTTTACAGCTCCTACGAGCAGTACTTC	CASSPLLYSSYEQYF
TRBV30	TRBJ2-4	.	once	TGTGCCTGGCGCAGGGAGGACATTCAGTACTTC	CAWRREDIQYF
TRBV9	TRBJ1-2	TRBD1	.	TGTGCCAGCAGCGTAGGGGGAGACAGGGCTTATAGTACCTTC	CASSVGGDRAYSTF
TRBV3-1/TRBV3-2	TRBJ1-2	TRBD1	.	TGTGCCAGCAGCCTCGGGACAGACTCTTATGGCTACACCTTC	CASSLGTDSYGYTF
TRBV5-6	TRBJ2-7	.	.	TGTGCCAGCAGCTTGAACAGGGCCGAGCAGTACTTC	CASSLNRAEQYF
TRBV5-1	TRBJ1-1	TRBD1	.	TGCGCCAGCAGCCAAACGACAGGGGCTGAAGCTTTCTTT	CASSQTTGAEAFF
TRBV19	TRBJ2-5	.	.	TGTGCCAGTAGTGTCACCACGAGGGAGACCCAGTACTTC	CASSVTTRETQYF
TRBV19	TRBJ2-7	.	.	TGTGCCAGTAGTCGGGGTGCCGATCGTTACGAGCAGTACTTC	CASSRGADRYEQYF
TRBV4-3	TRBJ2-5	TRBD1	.	TGCGCCAGCAGCCAAGGACAGGGGCCGGGAGAGACCCAGTACTTC	CASSQGQGPGETQYF
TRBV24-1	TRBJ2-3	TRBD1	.	TGTGCCACCAGTGACCTACGCCGCGGGACAGGGGTGCCAGATACGCAGTATTTT	CATSDLRRGTGVPDTQYF
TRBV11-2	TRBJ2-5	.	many	TGTGCCAGCAGACAGGGATATGAGACCCAGTACTTC	CASRQGYETQYF
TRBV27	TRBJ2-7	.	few	TGTGCCAGCAGTTTAAGGGGGGGCGCAGGGCTGGGCGAGCAGTACTTC	CASSLRGGAGLGEQYF
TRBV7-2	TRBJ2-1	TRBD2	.	TGTGCCAGCAGCCTAGGACTAGCGGGGGGGCTCGATGAGCAGTTCTTC	CASSLGLAGGLDEQFF
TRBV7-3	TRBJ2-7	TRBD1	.	TGTGCCAGCAGCTCCGGACAGGGACGAGAGCAGTACTTC	CASSSGQGREQYF
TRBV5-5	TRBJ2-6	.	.	TGTGCCAGCAGCTTGGGGCCGGGGTCGAGCTCTGGGGCCAACGTCCTGACTTTC	CASSLGPGSSSGANVLTF
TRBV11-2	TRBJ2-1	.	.	TGTGCCAGCAGCTTAGAGGTTGGGGCAGAGCAGTTCTTC	CASSLEVGAEQFF
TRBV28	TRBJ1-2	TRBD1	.	TGTGCCAGCAGCCGCGGGACAGGGGGCGGGAAAAACTATGGCTACACCTTC	CASSRGTGGGKNYGYTF
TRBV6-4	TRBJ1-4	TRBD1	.	TGTGCCAGCAGTGACCCTCTGACAGGGTCGGCTAATGAAAAACTGTTTTTT	CASSDPLTGSANEKLFF
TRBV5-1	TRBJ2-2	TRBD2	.	TGCGCCAGCAGCCCAATAGCGGGGGGGTTCACCGGGGAGCTGTTTTTT	CASSPIAGGFTGELFF
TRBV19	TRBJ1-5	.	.	TGTGCCAGTAGTATTCAGGGAGGGACTAATCAGCCCCAGCATTTT	CASSIQGGTNQPQHF
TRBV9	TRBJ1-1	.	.	TGTGCCAGCAGCGTAGTTAGGGGGGGCAACACTGAAGCTTTCTTT	CASSVVRGGNTEAFF
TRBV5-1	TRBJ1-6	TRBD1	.	TGCGCCAGCAGCCTGGGACAGGGTCGGGATTCACCCCTCCACTTT	CASSLGQGRDSPLHF
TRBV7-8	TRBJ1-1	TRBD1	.	TGTGCCACCGGCCCGGGACAGGGCCTTGGGGGAGCTTTCTTT	CATGPGQGLGGAFF
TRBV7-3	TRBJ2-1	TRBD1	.	TGTGCCAGCAGCCTATCAGGGGGCTACAATGAGCAGTTCTTC	CASSLSGGYNEQFF
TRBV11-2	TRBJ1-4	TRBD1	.	TGTGCCAGCAGCCCGCGAAAAGCAGGGGGCGCTGGATCAGGGGAAAAACTGTTTTTT	CASSPRKAGGAGSGEKLFF
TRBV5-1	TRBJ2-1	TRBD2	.	TGCGCCAGCAGAACTAGCGGGGGCCCGAGCTCCTACAATGAGCAGTTCTTC	CASRTSGGPSSYNEQFF
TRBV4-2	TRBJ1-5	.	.	TGTGCCAGCAGCCAAGGGGACATTAGCAATCAGCCCCAGCATTTT	CASSQGDISNQPQHF
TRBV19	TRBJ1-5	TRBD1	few	TGTGCCAGTAGTACCCAGGGGGGCAGTCAGCCCCAGCATTTT	CASSTQGGSQPQHF
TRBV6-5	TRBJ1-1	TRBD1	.	TGTGCCAGCAGTAGACAGGGGAGGATTGAAGCTTTCTTT	CASSRQGRIEAFF
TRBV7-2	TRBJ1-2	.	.	TGTGCCAGCAGCTTACCTATAGTTAGCTATGGCTACACCTTC	CASSLPIVSYGYTF
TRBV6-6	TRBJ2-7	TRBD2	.	TGTGCCAGCAGTTACGCTAGCGGGGGCTCCTACGAGCAGTACTTC	CASSYASGGSYEQYF
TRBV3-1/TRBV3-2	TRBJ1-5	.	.	TGTGCCAGCAGTTTGGGGGCTCATAATCAGCCCCAGCATTTT	CASSLGAHNQPQHF
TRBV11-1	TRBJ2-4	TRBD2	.	TGTGCCAGCAGTCAGGGTCCGGGAGGACAAAACATTCAGTACTTC	CASSQGPGGQNIQYF
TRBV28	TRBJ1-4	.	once	TGTGCCAGCAGTTTATCAGGGGCCTCAACTAATGAAAAACTGTTTTTT	CASSLSGASTNEKLFF